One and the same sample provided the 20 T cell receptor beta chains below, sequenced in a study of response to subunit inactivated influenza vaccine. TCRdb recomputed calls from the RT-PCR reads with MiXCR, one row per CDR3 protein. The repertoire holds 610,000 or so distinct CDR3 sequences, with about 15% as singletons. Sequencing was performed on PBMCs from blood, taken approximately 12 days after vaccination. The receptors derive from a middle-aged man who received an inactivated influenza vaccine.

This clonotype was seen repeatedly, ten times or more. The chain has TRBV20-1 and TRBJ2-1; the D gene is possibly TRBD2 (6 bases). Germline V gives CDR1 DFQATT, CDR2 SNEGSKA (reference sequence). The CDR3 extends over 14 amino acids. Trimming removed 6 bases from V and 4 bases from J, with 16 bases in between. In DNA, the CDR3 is TGCAGTGCCCTCGTGCTCGGGGGATACAATGAGCAGTTCTTC. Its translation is CSALVLGGYNEQFF.

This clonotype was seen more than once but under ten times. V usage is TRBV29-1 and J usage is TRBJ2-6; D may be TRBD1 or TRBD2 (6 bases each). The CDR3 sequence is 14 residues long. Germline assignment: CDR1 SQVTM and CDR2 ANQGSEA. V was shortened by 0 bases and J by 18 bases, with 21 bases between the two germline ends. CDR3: CSVEDGLGGGGSTF. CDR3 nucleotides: TGCAGCGTTGAAGATGGCCTCGGAGGGGGAGGATCGACTTTC. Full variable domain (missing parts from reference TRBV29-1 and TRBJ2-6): SAVISQKPSRDICQRGTSLTIQCQVDSQVTMMFWYRQQPGQSLTLIATANQGSEATYESGFVIDKFPISRPNLTFSTLTVSNMSPEDSSIYLCSVEDGLGGGGSTFGAGSRLTVL.

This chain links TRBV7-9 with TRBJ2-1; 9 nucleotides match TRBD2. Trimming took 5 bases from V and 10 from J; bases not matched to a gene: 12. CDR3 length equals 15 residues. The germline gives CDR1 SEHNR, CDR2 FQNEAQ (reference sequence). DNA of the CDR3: TGTGCCAGCAGCCCAAGGAGCGGGGGGCCCACCGAGCAGTTCTTC. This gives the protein CASSPRSGGPTEQFF.

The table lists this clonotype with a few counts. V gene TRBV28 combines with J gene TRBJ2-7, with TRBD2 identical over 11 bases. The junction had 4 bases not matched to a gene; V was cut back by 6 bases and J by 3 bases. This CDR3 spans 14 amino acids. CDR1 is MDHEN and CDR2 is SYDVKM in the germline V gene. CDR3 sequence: CASSRLAGFYEQYF. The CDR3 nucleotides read TGTGCCAGCAGCCGACTAGCGGGATTCTACGAGCAGTACTTC. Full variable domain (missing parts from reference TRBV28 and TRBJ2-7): DVKVTQSSRYLVKRTGEKVFLECVQDMDHENMFWYRQDPGLGLRLIYFSYDVKMKEKGDIPEGYSVSREKKERFSLILESASTNQTSMYLCASSRLAGFYEQYFGPGTRLTVT.

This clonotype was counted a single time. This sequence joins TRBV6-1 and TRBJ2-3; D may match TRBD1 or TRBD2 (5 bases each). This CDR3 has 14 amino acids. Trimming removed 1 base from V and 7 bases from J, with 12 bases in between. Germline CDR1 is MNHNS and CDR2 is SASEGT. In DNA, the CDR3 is TGTGCCAGCAGTGAAGAGGTCGGGACCTATACGCAGTATTTT. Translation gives CASSEEVGTYTQYF.

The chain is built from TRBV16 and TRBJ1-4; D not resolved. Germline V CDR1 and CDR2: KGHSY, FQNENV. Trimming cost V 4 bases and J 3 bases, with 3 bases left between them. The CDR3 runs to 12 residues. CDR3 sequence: CASSRANEKLFF. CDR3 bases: TGTGCCAGCAGCCGCGCTAATGAAAAACTGTTTTTT.

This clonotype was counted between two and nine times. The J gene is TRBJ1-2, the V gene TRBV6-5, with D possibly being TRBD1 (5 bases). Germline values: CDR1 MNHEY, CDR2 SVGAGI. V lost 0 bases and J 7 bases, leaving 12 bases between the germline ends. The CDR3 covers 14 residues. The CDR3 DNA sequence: TGTGCCAGCAGTTACTCGGGGGAAGGAGGTGGCTACACCTTC. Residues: CASSYSGEGGGYTF.

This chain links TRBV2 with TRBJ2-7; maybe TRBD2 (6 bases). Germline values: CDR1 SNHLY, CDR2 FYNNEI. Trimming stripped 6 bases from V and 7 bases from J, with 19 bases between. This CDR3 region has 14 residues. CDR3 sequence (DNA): TGTGCCAGCAGGGGCCCGGGGGATAGTGATGAGCAGTACTTC. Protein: CASRGPGDSDEQYF.

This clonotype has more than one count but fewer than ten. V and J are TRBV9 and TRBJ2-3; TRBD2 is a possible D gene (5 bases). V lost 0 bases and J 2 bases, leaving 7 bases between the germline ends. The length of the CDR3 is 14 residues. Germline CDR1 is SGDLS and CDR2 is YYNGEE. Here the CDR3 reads CASSVAGFTDTQYF. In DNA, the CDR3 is TGTGCCAGCAGCGTAGCGGGGTTCACAGATACGCAGTATTTT. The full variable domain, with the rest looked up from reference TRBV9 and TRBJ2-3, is DSGVTQTPKHLITATGQRVTLRCSPRSGDLSVYWYQQSLDQGLQFLIQYYNGEERAKGNILERFSAQQFPDLHSELNLSSLELGDSALYFCASSVAGFTDTQYFGPGTRLTVL.

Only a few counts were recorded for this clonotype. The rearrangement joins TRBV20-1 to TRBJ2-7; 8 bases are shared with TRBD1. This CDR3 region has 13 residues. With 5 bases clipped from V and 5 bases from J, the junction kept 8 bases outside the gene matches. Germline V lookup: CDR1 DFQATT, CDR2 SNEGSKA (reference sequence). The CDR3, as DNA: TGCAGTGCTCCCGGGACAGGATTCAACGAGCAGTACTTC. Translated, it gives CSAPGTGFNEQYF.

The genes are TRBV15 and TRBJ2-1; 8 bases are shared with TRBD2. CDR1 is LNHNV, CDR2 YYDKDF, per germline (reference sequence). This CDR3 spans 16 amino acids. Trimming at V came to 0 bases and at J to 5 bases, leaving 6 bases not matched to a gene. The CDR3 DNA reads TGTGCCACCAGCAGAGAAGCGGGAGTGGGAGACAATGAGCAGTTCTTC. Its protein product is CATSREAGVGDNEQFF.

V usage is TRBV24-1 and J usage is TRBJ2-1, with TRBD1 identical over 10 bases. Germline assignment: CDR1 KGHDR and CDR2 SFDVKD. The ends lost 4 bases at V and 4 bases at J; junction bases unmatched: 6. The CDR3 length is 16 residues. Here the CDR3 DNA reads TGTGCCACCAGTGACGGGACAGGGGTCGGTTACAATGAGCAGTTCTTC. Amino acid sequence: CATSDGTGVGYNEQFF.

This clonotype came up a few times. CDR3 amino acids: CASSLDREDEKLFF. The CDR3 coding sequence is TGTGCCAGCAGCTTAGATAGGGAAGATGAAAAACTGTTTTTT. The rearrangement joins TRBV7-9 to TRBJ1-4; D is unresolved. The CDR3 length is 14 residues. Germline V gives CDR1 SEHNR, CDR2 FQNEAQ (reference sequence). Trimming removed 1 base at V and 6 bases at J, with 9 bases between. Together with reference TRBV7-9 and TRBJ1-4, the CDR3 gives the full variable domain: DTGVSQNPRHKITKRGQNVTFRCDPISEHNRLYWYRQTLGQGPEFLTYFQNEAQLEKSRLLSDRFSAERPKGSFSTLEIQRTEQGDSAMYLCASSLDREDEKLFFGSGTQLSVL.

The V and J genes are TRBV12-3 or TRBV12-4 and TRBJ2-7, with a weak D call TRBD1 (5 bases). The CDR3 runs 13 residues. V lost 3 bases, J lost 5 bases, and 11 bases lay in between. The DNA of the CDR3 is TGTGCCAGCAGTTTTAAGGGGTACCACGAGCAGTACTTC. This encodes CASSFKGYHEQYF.

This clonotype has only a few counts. The CDR3 sequence: CASSSKVTLAGVLYNEQFF. CDR3 coding DNA: TGTGCCAGCAGCTCTAAAGTGACACTAGCGGGAGTTCTCTACAATGAGCAGTTCTTC. The rearrangement joins TRBV21-1 to TRBJ2-1; the table's D call TRBD2 went unverified against the DNA. TRBV21-1 is given as a pseudogene. The CDR3 runs 19 residues.

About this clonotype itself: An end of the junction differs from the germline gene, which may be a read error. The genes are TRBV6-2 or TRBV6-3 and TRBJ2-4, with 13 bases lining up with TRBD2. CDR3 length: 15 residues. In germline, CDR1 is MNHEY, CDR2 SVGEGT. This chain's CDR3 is CASSTSGGALNIQHF. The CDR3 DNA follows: TGTGCCAGCAGCACTAGCGGGGGGGCGTTAAACATTCAGCACTTC.

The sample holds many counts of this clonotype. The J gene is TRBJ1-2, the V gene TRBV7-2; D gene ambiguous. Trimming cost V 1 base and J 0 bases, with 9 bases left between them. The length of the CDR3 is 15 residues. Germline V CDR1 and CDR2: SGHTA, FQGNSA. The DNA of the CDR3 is TGTGCCAGCAGCTTAGGCGTTGCCTCTAACTATGGCTACACCTTC. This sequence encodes CASSLGVASNYGYTF.

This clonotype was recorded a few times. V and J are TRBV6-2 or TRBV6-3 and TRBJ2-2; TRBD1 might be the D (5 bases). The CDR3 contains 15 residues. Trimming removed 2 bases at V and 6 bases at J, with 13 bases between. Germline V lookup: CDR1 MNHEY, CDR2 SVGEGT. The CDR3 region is CASSYVVVRAGELFF. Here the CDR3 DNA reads TGTGCCAGCAGTTACGTTGTGGTCAGGGCCGGGGAGCTGTTTTTT.

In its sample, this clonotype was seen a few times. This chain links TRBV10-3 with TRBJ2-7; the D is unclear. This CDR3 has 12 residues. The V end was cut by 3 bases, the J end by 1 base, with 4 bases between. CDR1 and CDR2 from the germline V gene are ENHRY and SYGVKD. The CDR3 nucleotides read TGTGCCATCAGTGACAAATCCTACGAGCAGTACTTC. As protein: CAISDKSYEQYF.

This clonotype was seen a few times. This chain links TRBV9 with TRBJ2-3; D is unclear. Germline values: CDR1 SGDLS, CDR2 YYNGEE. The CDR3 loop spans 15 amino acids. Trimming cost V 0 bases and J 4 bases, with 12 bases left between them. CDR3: CASSVGPFAADTQYF. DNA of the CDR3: TGTGCCAGCAGCGTAGGTCCTTTCGCCGCAGATACGCAGTATTTT.